This TCR beta chain was sequenced during a study of blood T cell repertoires in COVID-19. Study at large: PBMCs, B-cell-depleted T cells, or T cells were the source of the cDNA or gDNA that made up the material.

The sample holds a few counts of this clone. Repertoires were generated with immunoSEQ multiplex PCR, while TCRdb's copy carries only in-frame clones and drops some. The sample holds 120,000 or so clones, 80% to 85% seen once. The CDR3 runs 16 residues. The germline V and J ends were trimmed by 1 base and 3 bases, with 16 bases remaining between them. Germline values: CDR1 SGDLS, CDR2 YYNGEE. The receptor was isolated from a woman in her 50s with acute or convalescent COVID-19. The rearrangement links TRBV9 to TRBJ1-2, with D unresolved. The sequenced sample was peripheral blood. The CDR3 loop is CASSVSYPRGYYGYTF. DNA of the CDR3: TGTGCCAGCAGCGTATCCTACCCACGGGGTTACTATGGCTACACCTTC. Full variable domain (rest looked up from reference TRBV9 and TRBJ1-2): DSGVTQTPKHLITATGQRVTLRCSPRSGDLSVYWYQQSLDQGLQFLIQYYNGEERAKGNILERFSAQQFPDLHSELNLSSLELGDSALYFCASSVSYPRGYYGYTFGSGTRLTVV.